The 16 T cell receptor beta chains below were found in one sample sequenced in a study of shared clonotypes between healthy human individuals. The assay was immunoSEQ multiplex PCR, and TCRdb's table has in-frame clones only and misses some. The sample includes fewer than 1.6 million clones, 98% of them seen just once. Sequenced material: naive CD4+ T cells sorted from blood. As to subset: CD45RA+ positively selected. These TCRs come from a man aged 25 to 40 in good health.

In this sample, this clone turned up once. The genes are TRBV11-1 and TRBJ2-3; TRBD2 matches at 10 bases. Looked up from germline, CDR1 is SGHAT and CDR2 is FQDESV (reference sequence). CDR3 length: 16 residues. V lost 4 bases and J lost 2; bases outside the gene matches: 6. The CDR3 sequence is CASSSRTSGNTDTQYF. The CDR3 DNA reads as TGTGCCAGCAGCTCCCGGACTAGCGGTAACACAGATACGCAGTATTTT.

The count of this clone is one. The same CDR3 arises from other DNA sequences in this sample as well. The chain uses TRBV19 and TRBJ1-5; tentatively, D is TRBD1 (5 bases). The CDR3 is made up of 14 amino acids. The germline gives CDR1 LNHDA, CDR2 SQIVND (reference sequence). The ends were cut back, 6 bases at V and 1 base at J, with 10 bases in the middle. In DNA, the CDR3 is TGTGCCAGTAGCATTGACAGAAGCAATCAGCCCCAGCATTTT. Translated: CASSIDRSNQPQHF.

The rearrangement uses TRBV7-2 and TRBJ2-2, with D tentatively TRBD2 (6 bases). Germline loops: CDR1 SGHTA, CDR2 FQGNSA. The CDR3 loop spans 15 amino acids. Trimming took 5 bases from V and 1 from J, leaving 11 bases between them. CDR3 nucleotide sequence: TGTGCCAGCAGCCCATCGCGGGGGAACACCGGGGAGCTGTTTTTT. Its translation is CASSPSRGNTGELFF.

The chain is built from TRBV28 and TRBJ1-2; D uncertain. V was shortened by 8 bases and J by 0 bases, with 13 bases between the two germline ends. The CDR3 has 14 amino acids. Germline V gives CDR1 MDHEN, CDR2 SYDVKM. This chain's CDR3 is CASVESLSNYGYTF. CDR3 DNA sequence: TGTGCCAGCGTCGAGAGCCTGTCTAACTATGGCTACACCTTC.

This chain uses TRBV28 with TRBJ2-1, with D hard to call. The CDR3 loop spans 11 amino acids. Between the trimmed V and J ends, which lost 5 bases and 6 bases, there was a span of 5 bases. The germline V gene has CDR1 MDHEN and CDR2 SYDVKM. This chain's CDR3 is CASSTFNEQFF. CDR3 sequence (DNA): TGTGCCAGCAGTACCTTCAATGAGCAGTTCTTC.

The rearrangement links TRBV28 to TRBJ2-1; 12 bases map to TRBD2. The germline V gene encodes CDR1 MDHEN and CDR2 SYDVKM. The CDR3 has 14 amino acids. J lost 8 bases, V lost 6 bases, and 5 bases had no gene match. CDR3: CASRTSGRVDEQFF. The DNA of the CDR3 is TGTGCCAGCAGGACTAGCGGGAGAGTTGATGAGCAGTTCTTC.

The rearrangement uses TRBV27 and TRBJ2-7, with 15 positions matching TRBD2. The germline V gene has CDR1 MNHEY and CDR2 SMNVEV (reference sequence). V dropped 4 bases and J dropped 7; count of bases not matched to a gene: 8. CDR3 length: 16 amino acids. CDR3 sequence: CASSSRTSGRAREQYF. In DNA form, the CDR3 reads TGTGCCAGCAGTTCTCGGACTAGCGGGAGGGCCAGGGAGCAGTACTTC.

The CDR3 DNA sequence: TGTGCCAGCTCAACCTCGGGACAGGGGTATTACGAGCAGTACTTC. Translated: CASSTSGQGYYEQYF. The chain uses TRBV18 and TRBJ2-7, with 10 bases fitting TRBD1. The V gene's germline CDR1 is KGHSH and CDR2 LQKENI. This CDR3 is 15 amino acids long. V gave up 5 bases and J gave up 4 bases; unmatched junction bases: 8. The entire variable domain, with the rest obtained from reference TRBV18 and TRBJ2-7, is as follows: NAGVMQNPRHLVRRRGQEARLRCSPMKGHSHVYWYRQLPEEGLKFMVYLQKENIIDESGMPKERFSAEFPKEGPSILRIQQVVRGDSAAYFCASSTSGQGYYEQYFGPGTRLTVT.

The CDR3 DNA is TGTGCCAGCAGGCGGGGAGGACAGGGGGACTATGGCTACACCTTC. As protein: CASRRGGQGDYGYTF. This chain joins TRBV5-4 and TRBJ1-2; 10 nucleotides agree with TRBD1. V lost 5 bases and J lost 3; bases outside the gene matches: 7. CDR1 is SGHNT and CDR2 is YYREEE in the germline V gene (reference sequence). The CDR3 is made up of 15 amino acids.

The chain couples TRBV5-1 to TRBJ2-5; D possibly corresponds to TRBD1 (6 bases). Germline CDR1 is SGHRS and CDR2 is YFSETQ. V lost 4 bases to trimming and J lost 3 bases, with 13 bases between them. This CDR3 region has 14 residues. DNA of the CDR3: TGCGCCAGCAGCGGCCGGGACAACAAAGAGACCCAGTACTTC. This sequence encodes CASSGRDNKETQYF.

This chain joins TRBV28 and TRBJ2-1, with 13 bases matching TRBD2. Germline V CDR1 and CDR2: MDHEN, SYDVKM. There are 17 residues in the CDR3. V lost 5 bases, J lost 8 bases, and 12 bases stayed unmatched. CDR3 protein: CASSGSKGLAGVHEQFF. Written as DNA, the CDR3 is TGTGCCAGCAGTGGAAGCAAAGGACTAGCGGGAGTGCATGAGCAGTTCTTC.

Turning to this clone: This sample includes further DNA sequences coding for the same CDR3. This chain connects TRBV5-1 to TRBJ2-7, with 9 bases lining up with TRBD1. The CDR3 covers 14 residues. V trimming: 5 bases; J trimming: 2 bases; junction bases outside the gene matches: 5. CDR1 is SGHRS, CDR2 YFSETQ, per germline. The CDR3 protein is CASSYNRGPYEQYF. The CDR3 coding sequence is TGCGCCAGCAGTTACAACAGGGGGCCCTACGAGCAGTACTTC.

The genes are TRBV7-2 and TRBJ1-3, with 8 bases that match TRBD1. The J segment lost 0 bases and the V segment lost 5 bases, leaving 6 bases of the junction unmatched. Germline V gene data show CDR1 as SGHTA and CDR2 as FQGNSA. The CDR3 sequence is 16 residues long. The CDR3 loop is CASSLRQGSSGNTIYF. The CDR3 DNA reads TGTGCCAGCAGCCTACGACAGGGGAGCTCTGGAAACACCATATATTTT. The variable domain in full, with the rest retrieved from reference TRBV7-2 and TRBJ1-3, is GAGVSQSPSNKVTEKGKDVELRCDPISGHTALYWYRQSLGQGLEFLIYFQGNSAPDKSGLPSDRFSAERTGGSVSTLTIQRTQQEDSAVYLCASSLRQGSSGNTIYFGEGSWLTVV.

The chain is built from TRBV5-1 and TRBJ1-4; D is unresolved. Trimming pared 3 bases from V and 1 base from J, leaving 10 bases between. In germline, CDR1 is SGHRS, CDR2 YFSETQ. This CDR3 spans 15 amino acids. For the CDR3, the DNA is TGCGCCAGCAGCTCCCGCCGGGAAACTAATGAAAAACTGTTTTTT. It codes for CASSSRRETNEKLFF.

This rearrangement joins TRBV10-3 to TRBJ1-1, with D perhaps TRBD1 (5 bases). Germline CDR1 and CDR2: ENHRY and SYGVKD. V was shortened by 2 bases and J by 6 bases, with 7 bases between the two germline ends. This CDR3 contains 12 residues. CDR3 sequence: CAISEAQAEAFF. DNA of the CDR3: TGTGCCATCAGTGAGGCACAGGCTGAAGCTTTCTTT.

A word on this clone: The same CDR3 arises from other DNA sequences in this sample as well. The chain couples TRBV19 to TRBJ2-7; TRBD2 might be the D (6 bases). The ends were cut back, 6 bases at V and 3 bases at J, with 9 bases in the middle. Germline V gene lookup returns CDR1 LNHDA and CDR2 SQIVND (reference sequence). There are 12 residues in the CDR3. Here the CDR3 reads CASSRGLYEQYF. CDR3 DNA: TGTGCCAGTAGCCGGGGACTCTACGAGCAGTACTTC.